This T cell receptor beta chain derives from a study of blood T cell repertoires in COVID-19. Study overall: COVID-19 samples from acute and convalescent phases originated in the United States, Italy and Spain.

The assay was immunoSEQ multiplex PCR, and TCRdb's table has in-frame clones only and misses some. The table includes 410,000 or so clones, 75% to 90% detected once. The CDR3 runs to 15 residues. Germline CDR1 is SNHLY and CDR2 is FYNNEI. Trimming removed 4 bases from V and 6 bases from J; junction bases left unmatched: 8. The sequenced material came from peripheral blood. The V gene is TRBV2, the J gene TRBJ2-3, with 9 bases lining up with TRBD1. The TCR comes from a woman between 40 and 50 years old with COVID-19, enrolled during active disease. CDR3 in amino acids: CASSARDRGGDTQYF. CDR3 in DNA: TGTGCCAGCAGTGCCCGAGACAGGGGGGGGGATACGCAGTATTTT.